One and the same sample provided the 25 T cell receptor beta chains below, sequenced in a study of cytomegalovirus exposure and HLA in healthy donors. PCR was performed using 60 Vbeta and 13 Jbeta primers. Only in-frame clones appear in the TCRdb table, and some are missing; sequencing was by immunoSEQ multiplex PCR. The sample has some 200,000 clones, approximately 79% seen once; the top ten hold 6.3%. The specimen was PBMCs. The receptors stem from a man aged 40-49 years in good health and CMV-seropositive.

This rearrangement joins TRBV15 to TRBJ1-5, with TRBD1 identical over 8 bases. The CDR3 runs 15 residues. V dropped 3 bases and J dropped 6; count of bases not matched to a gene: 7. Germline CDR1 LNHNV, CDR2 YYDKDF (reference sequence). CDR3 sequence (DNA): TGTGCCACCAGCAGGACAGGGGAAGTCAGTCAGCCCCAGCATTTT. Translating it yields CATSRTGEVSQPQHF.

This rearrangement joins TRBV9 to TRBJ2-5; TRBD2 is a possible D gene (5 bases). Trimming cost V 5 bases and J 5 bases, with 19 bases left between them. The CDR3 is made up of 15 amino acids. The germline gives CDR1 SGDLS, CDR2 YYNGEE. The CDR3 loop reads CASRPPADRRETQYF. The CDR3 DNA is TGTGCCAGCAGACCCCCAGCGGACCGGCGGGAGACCCAGTACTTC. Full variable domain (remainder filled in from reference TRBV9 and TRBJ2-5): DSGVTQTPKHLITATGQRVTLRCSPRSGDLSVYWYQQSLDQGLQFLIQYYNGEERAKGNILERFSAQQFPDLHSELNLSSLELGDSALYFCASRPPADRRETQYFGPGTRLLVL.

This clone was found a few times. V usage is TRBV6-5 and J usage is TRBJ2-7; D possibly corresponds to TRBD1 (5 bases). V gave up 7 bases and J gave up 4 bases, with 20 bases separating them. The germline gives CDR1 MNHEY, CDR2 SVGAGI. The CDR3 is made up of 15 amino acids. The CDR3 DNA is TGTGCCAGCACCGACATGACAGATGGGTCTTACGAGCAGTACTTC. Encoded protein: CASTDMTDGSYEQYF.

This chain connects TRBV30 to TRBJ1-1, with 11 positions matching TRBD1. The J segment lost 9 bases and the V segment lost 2 bases, leaving 8 bases of the junction unmatched. Germline V gene data show CDR1 as GTSNPN and CDR2 as SVGIG (reference sequence). This CDR3 has 14 residues. CDR3 protein: CAWSFPGTGGKAFF. The CDR3 DNA reads TGTGCCTGGAGTTTTCCCGGGACAGGGGGAAAAGCTTTCTTT.

The chain carries TRBV18 and TRBJ2-2; 8 bases map to TRBD2. Germline V lookup: CDR1 KGHSH, CDR2 LQKENI. CDR3 length: 15 residues. The junction had 3 bases not matched to a gene; V was cut back by 2 bases and J by 4 bases. CDR3 protein: CASSPLRGATGELFF. The CDR3 region has the DNA TGTGCCAGCTCACCATTGCGGGGGGCCACCGGGGAGCTGTTTTTT.

The genes are TRBV28 and TRBJ2-7; 8 nucleotides line up with TRBD2. This CDR3 comprises 15 residues. The junction had 9 bases not matched to a gene; V was cut back by 4 bases and J by 4 bases. CDR1 is MDHEN and CDR2 is SYDVKM in the germline V gene. This CDR3 is CASSSRRRGEYEQYF. In nucleotides, the CDR3 is TGTGCCAGCAGTTCCCGACGGCGGGGGGAATACGAGCAGTACTTC. Full variable domain (rest looked up from reference TRBV28 and TRBJ2-7): DVKVTQSSRYLVKRTGEKVFLECVQDMDHENMFWYRQDPGLGLRLIYFSYDVKMKEKGDIPEGYSVSREKKERFSLILESASTNQTSMYLCASSSRRRGEYEQYFGPGTRLTVT.

This clone was counted between two and nine times. The chain recombines TRBV4-1 with TRBJ1-2, with D tentatively TRBD1 (5 bases). The V and J ends lost 2 bases and 4 bases respectively, with 11 bases between them. The length of the CDR3 is 14 residues. Looked up from germline, CDR1 is MGHRA and CDR2 is YSYEKL. The CDR3 DNA sequence: TGCGCCAGCAGCCAACTTGACAGTTTCTATGGCTACACCTTC. Amino acids: CASSQLDSFYGYTF.

This clone was seen only a few times. The chain combines TRBV19 with TRBJ1-5; D ambiguous. V gave up 7 bases and J gave up 0 bases, with 10 bases separating them. The CDR3 loop spans 14 amino acids. Germline CDR1 is LNHDA and CDR2 is SQIVND (reference sequence). DNA for the CDR3: TGTGCCAGTAAAGCAGACTATAGCAATCAGCCCCAGCATTTT. Protein: CASKADYSNQPQHF.

This clone was recorded only once. V and J are TRBV7-2 and TRBJ1-1; D gene uncertain. This CDR3 has 13 residues. Germline V CDR1 and CDR2: SGHTA, FQGNSA. The V end was cut by 5 bases, the J end by 5 bases, with 12 bases between. The CDR3: CASSLSGVTEAFF. The CDR3 coding sequence is TGTGCCAGCAGCCTGTCCGGGGTGACTGAAGCTTTCTTT. The whole variable domain, filled in from reference TRBV7-2 and TRBJ1-1, reads GAGVSQSPSNKVTEKGKDVELRCDPISGHTALYWYRQSLGQGLEFLIYFQGNSAPDKSGLPSDRFSAERTGGSVSTLTIQRTQQEDSAVYLCASSLSGVTEAFFGQGTRLTVV.

The rearrangement uses TRBV6-5 and TRBJ2-2; TRBD1 matches 9 bases. Germline trimming cut 4 bases from V and 8 bases from J; bases unmatched to any gene: 8. This CDR3 spans 15 amino acids. CDR1 is MNHEY, CDR2 SVGAGI, per germline. In DNA form, the CDR3 reads TGTGCCAGCAGTTTACAGGGGGCCTTAGGGGGGGAGCTGTTTTTT. It specifies CASSLQGALGGELFF.

The chain uses TRBV27 and TRBJ1-2, with D perhaps TRBD1 (5 bases). V was clipped by 8 bases and J by 7 bases, with 20 bases between them. Germline values: CDR1 MNHEY, CDR2 SMNVEV (reference sequence). The CDR3 loop spans 14 amino acids. CDR3 protein: CASGEREGRGGYTF. The CDR3, as DNA: TGTGCCAGCGGTGAACGGGAGGGGAGGGGTGGCTACACCTTC.

The chain links TRBV6-6 to TRBJ2-5; 8 bases agree with TRBD1. Gene TRBJ2-7 matches the end of the DNA better, so the J call may be wrong. The germline CDR1 and CDR2 sequences are MNHNY and SVGAGI (reference sequence). CDR3 size: 14 residues. The CDR3 DNA follows: TGTGCCAGCAGCGGACAGGGTTTAGGCTACGAGCAGTACTTC. It encodes CASSGQGLGYEQYF.

This clone was recorded a few times. The V gene is TRBV27, the J gene TRBJ1-1, with D possibly being TRBD1 (5 bases). Germline V gives CDR1 MNHEY, CDR2 SMNVEV (reference sequence). The CDR3 consists of 15 residues. V was trimmed by 6 bases and J by 5 bases, leaving 19 bases between them. The DNA for the CDR3 is TGTGCCAGCAGAGCCCTTTCGGGCGGGGGGACTGAAGCTTTCTTT. This encodes CASRALSGGGTEAFF.

In its sample, this clone was seen a few times. V is TRBV9 and J is TRBJ2-2; D call uncertain. The V and J ends lost 0 bases and 0 bases respectively, with 3 bases between them. This CDR3 has 14 amino acids. CDR1 is SGDLS and CDR2 is YYNGEE in the germline V gene. The CDR3 protein is CASSVVANTGELFF. The CDR3 DNA reads as TGTGCCAGCAGCGTAGTAGCGAACACCGGGGAGCTGTTTTTT.

This clone was recorded once. The rearrangement joins TRBV18 to TRBJ2-7; weak D call: TRBD2 (5 bases). CDR1 and CDR2 from the germline V gene are KGHSH and LQKENI. The ends were cut back, 3 bases at V and 4 bases at J, with 22 bases in the middle. The CDR3 loop spans 17 amino acids. CDR3 sequence: CASSPTPQTRRGYEQYF. The CDR3, as DNA: TGTGCCAGCTCACCTACCCCGCAGACCAGAAGAGGGTACGAGCAGTACTTC.

The chain recombines TRBV7-2 with TRBJ2-7, with 8 bases lining up with TRBD1. V was pared by 5 bases and J by 3 bases, with 3 bases of the junction left unmatched. This CDR3 is 13 amino acids long. Germline V gives CDR1 SGHTA, CDR2 FQGNSA. In DNA form, the CDR3 reads TGTGCCAGCAGCGGGGGACAGGACTACGAGCAGTACTTC. It yields the protein CASSGGQDYEQYF.

This clone was seen only a few times. J is TRBJ2-7 and V is TRBV9; 12 bases agree with TRBD1. The trim removed 4 bases at V and 6 bases at J, leaving 8 bases unmatched. The CDR3 totals 15 residues. CDR1 and CDR2 from the germline V gene are SGDLS and YYNGEE. The CDR3, as DNA: TGTGCCAGCAGCTATTCAGGGACAGGGGGCTCCGAGCAGTACTTC. Protein: CASSYSGTGGSEQYF. The complete variable domain, with remaining parts taken from reference TRBV9 and TRBJ2-7, reads DSGVTQTPKHLITATGQRVTLRCSPRSGDLSVYWYQQSLDQGLQFLIQYYNGEERAKGNILERFSAQQFPDLHSELNLSSLELGDSALYFCASSYSGTGGSEQYFGPGTRLTVT.

The J gene is TRBJ2-2, the V gene TRBV10-2, with 11 bases aligning to TRBD2. Germline CDR1 is WSHSY and CDR2 is SAAADI. J gave up 6 bases and V 5 bases, and 5 bases lay outside the gene matches. The length of the CDR3 is 15 residues. The CDR3 DNA follows: TGCGCCAGCAGTCTAGCGGGGGGCGGACCCGGGGAGCTGTTTTTT. It yields the protein CASSLAGGGPGELFF.

Comments on this clone: Different DNA sequences within this sample yield the same CDR3. The chain is built from TRBV19 and TRBJ1-3; perhaps TRBD1 as D (6 bases). V dropped 4 bases and J dropped 0 bases, with 13 bases sitting between them. CDR3 length: 16 amino acids. Germline V gene sequence: CDR1 LNHDA, CDR2 SQIVND (reference sequence). Here the CDR3 reads CASSTTQGSSGNTIYF. The CDR3 nucleotides read TGTGCCAGTAGTACAACACAGGGCTCCTCTGGAAACACCATATATTTT.

The J gene is TRBJ2-1, the V gene TRBV2, with TRBD2 identical over 11 bases. This CDR3 contains 14 residues. Germline trimming cut 6 bases from V and 7 bases from J; bases unmatched to any gene: 5. Germline CDR1 SNHLY, CDR2 FYNNEI. CDR3 DNA sequence: TGTGCCAGCAGGGTAGCGGGGGGGTGGAATGAGCAGTTCTTC. It yields the protein CASRVAGGWNEQFF.

The J gene is TRBJ1-2, the V gene TRBV6-4, with 7 bases matching TRBD1. CDR3 length equals 17 residues. In germline, CDR1 is MRHNA, CDR2 SNTAGT. V was pared by 3 bases and J by 0 bases, with 10 bases of the junction left unmatched. Here the CDR3 reads CASSEVFRDSPNYGYTF. The DNA of the CDR3 is TGTGCCAGCAGTGAAGTATTTCGGGACAGCCCTAACTATGGCTACACCTTC.

The CDR3 DNA sequence: TGTGCCAGCAGCCTTGGACAGGGATCCACTGAAGCTTTCTTT. It yields the protein CASSLGQGSTEAFF. The V and J genes are TRBV7-9 and TRBJ1-1, with 8 positions matching TRBD1. The CDR3 has 14 amino acids. V shed 5 bases, J shed 4 bases, and the junction held 6 bases outside the gene matches. Germline lookup yields CDR1 SEHNR and CDR2 FQNEAQ (reference sequence).

The chain is built from TRBV5-4 and TRBJ1-6, with D perhaps TRBD1 (6 bases). Germline CDR1 SGHNT, CDR2 YYREEE (reference sequence). The CDR3 has 14 amino acids. The V and J ends lost 4 bases and 5 bases respectively, with 10 bases between them. CDR3 residues: CASSLRTDNSPLHF. The CDR3 DNA sequence: TGTGCCAGCAGCCTAAGGACAGATAATTCACCCCTCCACTTT.

The genes are TRBV7-9 and TRBJ2-5; 9 nucleotides align to TRBD1. The V segment lost 1 base and the J segment 6 bases; nucleotides outside the gene matches: 9. Germline values: CDR1 SEHNR, CDR2 FQNEAQ (reference sequence). This CDR3 spans 16 amino acids. The chain's CDR3 is CASSLVSLGQGKTQYF. The CDR3 nucleotides read TGTGCCAGCAGCTTAGTCTCTCTGGGACAGGGAAAGACCCAGTACTTC.

This chain uses TRBV2 with TRBJ2-7, with TRBD2 matching 8 bases. Germline V gene data show CDR1 as SNHLY and CDR2 as FYNNEI. This CDR3 contains 15 residues. Trimming removed 4 bases from V and 2 bases from J; junction bases left unmatched: 7. The CDR3 DNA reads as TGTGCCAGCAGTGGGGTTAGCGGGGTTACCTACGAGCAGTACTTC. This translates into CASSGVSGVTYEQYF. The full variable domain, with the rest looked up from reference TRBV2 and TRBJ2-7, is EPEVTQTPSHQVTQMGQEVILRCVPISNHLYFYWYRQILGQKVEFLVSFYNNEISEKSEIFDDQFSVERPDGSNFTLKIRSTKLEDSAMYFCASSGVSGVTYEQYFGPGTRLTVT.